The entry below gives a single T cell receptor beta chain sequence along with its context. This entry belongs to a study of cytomegalovirus exposure and HLA in healthy donors. Both 60 Vbeta primers and 13 Jbeta primers went into the PCR. Method: immunoSEQ multiplex PCR; TCRdb's copy keeps in-frame clones and lacks some. This table holds 130,000 to 150,000 clones, around 80% found once. V was shortened by 2 bases and J by 2 bases, with 11 bases between the two germline ends. The CDR3 loop spans 15 amino acids. Germline V CDR1 and CDR2: SEHNR, FQNEAQ (reference sequence). Input material: PBMCs. This chain links TRBV7-9 with TRBJ2-3, with TRBD2 as a possible D gene (6 bases). The receptor was derived from a man between 25 and 39 years old in good health and CMV-seronegative. In DNA, the CDR3 is TGTGCCAGCAGCTTAAGGGGACTTTACACAGATACGCAGTATTTT. This translates into CASSLRGLYTDTQYF.